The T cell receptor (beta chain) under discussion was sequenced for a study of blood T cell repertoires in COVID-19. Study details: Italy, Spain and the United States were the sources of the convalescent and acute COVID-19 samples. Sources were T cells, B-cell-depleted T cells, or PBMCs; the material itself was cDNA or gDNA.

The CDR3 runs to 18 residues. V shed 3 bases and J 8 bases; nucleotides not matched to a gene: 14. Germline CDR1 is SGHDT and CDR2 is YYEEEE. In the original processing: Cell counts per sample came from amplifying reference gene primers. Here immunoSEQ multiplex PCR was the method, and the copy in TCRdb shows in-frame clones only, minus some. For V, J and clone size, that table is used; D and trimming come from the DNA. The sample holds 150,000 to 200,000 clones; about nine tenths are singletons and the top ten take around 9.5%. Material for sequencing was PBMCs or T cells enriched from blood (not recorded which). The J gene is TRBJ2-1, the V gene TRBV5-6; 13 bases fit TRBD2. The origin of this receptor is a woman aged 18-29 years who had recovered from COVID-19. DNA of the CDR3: TGTGCCAGCAGCTGGCGACTAGCGGGAGGAGTAAATAGGGATGAGCAGTTCTTC. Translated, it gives CASSWRLAGGVNRDEQFF. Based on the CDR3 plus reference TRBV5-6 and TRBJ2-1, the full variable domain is DAGVTQSPTHLIKTRGQQVTLRCSPKSGHDTVSWYQQALGQGPQFIFQYYEEEERQRGNFPDRFSGHQFPNYSSELNVNALLLGDSALYLCASSWRLAGGVNRDEQFFGPGTRLTVL.